This TCR beta chain stems from a study of identical twins' blood T cells. The wider study: Roughly 50 million reads covered roughly six alpha-chain and roughly six beta-chain libraries. Study-level points and caveats: Twin repertoire similarity may partly reflect shared environment.

This CDR3 region has 14 residues. Germline V CDR1 and CDR2: DFQATT, SNEGSKA (reference sequence). Unmatched junction bases numbered 9, after V lost 1 base and J lost 7 bases. This clonotype occurred a few times. Its matching antigen is unknown. TCRdb used MiXCR to reprocess the 5' RACE reads, holding one entry per CDR3 protein. Of 350,000 to 400,000 distinct CDR3 sequences listed, about 28% are singletons. The V gene is TRBV20-1, the J gene TRBJ2-7; 8 nucleotides match TRBD2. Sequences were obtained from PBMCs. This clonotype originated in a woman between 18 and 50 years old in good health. CDR3 amino acids: CSARAAGGFREQYF. The DNA for the CDR3 is TGCAGTGCTAGAGCCGCGGGGGGTTTTCGGGAGCAGTACTTC.